Sequencing of this TCR beta chain was carried out in a study of blood T cell repertoires in COVID-19. The germline V gene has CDR1 SGDLS and CDR2 YYNGEE. V was cut by 0 bases and J by 6 bases, with 14 bases left in between. The CDR3 is made up of 15 amino acids. Data came from immunoSEQ multiplex PCR; TCRdb stores just in-frame clones and leaves some out. The sample carries nearly 15,000 clones, roughly 70% recorded once. This TCR was recovered from a man aged 60 to 69 with acute or convalescent COVID-19. This chain links TRBV9 with TRBJ2-3, with D maybe TRBD2 (6 bases). Sequenced material: peripheral blood. As DNA, the CDR3 is TGTGCCAGCAGCGTAGGAAGTGTCAGCGGGGATACGCAGTATTTT. Its protein is CASSVGSVSGDTQYF.